This T cell receptor beta chain was found in a study of shared clonotypes between healthy human individuals. Notes on the study in general: In a few donors, approximately 5% of naive CD4 clonotypes appeared in common.

Subsets obtained from CD4+ cells comprised CD45RA+ naive and CD45RA-negative memory cells. Points on this clone: Its antigen is not known.

In the original workflow: Filtering was not the same, since immunoSEQ gave junction-only sequences without quality scores. TCRdb's table, derived via immunoSEQ multiplex PCR, lists solely in-frame clones and lacks some. V and J calls and clone size are copied from that table; D and trimming were computed from the DNA. The sample holds millions of clones, more than 80% seen once. V was trimmed by 5 bases and J by 8 bases, leaving 4 bases between them. The CDR3 is 10 amino acids. Germline-derived CDR1 and CDR2 are MNHEY and SMNVEV (reference sequence). This clonotype was obtained from a man aged 18 to 30 in good health. What was sequenced was naive CD4+ T cells sorted from blood. Subset in this sample: CD45RA+ positively selected. The chain couples TRBV27 to TRBJ2-1; D unresolved. CDR3 nucleotides: TGTGCCAGCAGTAACCATGAGCAGTTCTTC. This translates into CASSNHEQFF.